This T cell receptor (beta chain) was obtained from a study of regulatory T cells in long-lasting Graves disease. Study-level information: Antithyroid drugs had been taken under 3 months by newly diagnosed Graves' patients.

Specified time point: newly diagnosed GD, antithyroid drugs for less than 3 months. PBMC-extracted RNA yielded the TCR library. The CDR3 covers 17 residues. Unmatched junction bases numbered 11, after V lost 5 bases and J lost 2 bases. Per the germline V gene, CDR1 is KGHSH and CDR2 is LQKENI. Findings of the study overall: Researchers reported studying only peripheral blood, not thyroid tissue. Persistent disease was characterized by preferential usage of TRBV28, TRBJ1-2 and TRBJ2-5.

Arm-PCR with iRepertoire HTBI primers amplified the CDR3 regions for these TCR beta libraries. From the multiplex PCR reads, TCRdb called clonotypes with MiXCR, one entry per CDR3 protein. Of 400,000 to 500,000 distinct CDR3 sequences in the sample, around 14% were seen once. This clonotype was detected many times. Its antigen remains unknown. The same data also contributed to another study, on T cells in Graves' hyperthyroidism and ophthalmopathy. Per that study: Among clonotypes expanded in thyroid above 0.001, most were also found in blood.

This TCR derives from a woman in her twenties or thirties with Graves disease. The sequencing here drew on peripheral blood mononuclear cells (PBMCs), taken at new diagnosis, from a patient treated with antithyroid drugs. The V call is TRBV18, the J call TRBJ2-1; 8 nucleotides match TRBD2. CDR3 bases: TGTGCCAGCTCATCCTTATTAGCGGGACAAGCCTACAATGAGCAGTTCTTC. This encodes CASSSLLAGQAYNEQFF. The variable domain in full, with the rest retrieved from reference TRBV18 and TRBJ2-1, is NAGVMQNPRHLVRRRGQEARLRCSPMKGHSHVYWYRQLPEEGLKFMVYLQKENIIDESGMPKERFSAEFPKEGPSILRIQQVVRGDSAAYFCASSSLLAGQAYNEQFFGPGTRLTVL.